A single sample is the source of the 9 T cell receptor beta chains below, sequenced in a study of metastatic and nonmetastatic thyroid tumors. Treatment of any kind had been given to no patient before thyroid surgery. TCRdb re-clonotyped the PCR reads through MiXCR. Of tens of thousands of clones detected, around 26% appear once; the ten largest clones hold nearly 10%. Material for sequencing was blood. All receptors come from a female donor with papillary thyroid cancer or a benign thyroid nodule (not recorded which). Some clones in this sample may be carry-over from other donors' samples.

The chain uses TRBV3-1 and TRBJ1-6, with a weak D call TRBD1 (6 bases). V was cut by 5 bases and J by 10 bases, with 15 bases left in between. The CDR3 length is 14 residues. Germline-derived CDR1 and CDR2 are LGHDT and YNNKEL (reference sequence). CDR3 in DNA: TGTGCCAGCAGCGCCCCCGACAGGTTCTCACCCCTCCACTTT. It encodes CASSAPDRFSPLHF.

Relative to its sample, this clone is medium-sized. The V call is TRBV6-1, the J call TRBJ1-1, with D possibly being TRBD1 (5 bases). Germline V gives CDR1 MNHNS, CDR2 SASEGT. Trimming took off 7 bases at V and 4 bases at J, with 22 bases between the two ends. The CDR3 sequence is 16 residues long. The CDR3 DNA follows: TGTGCCAGCACCCAGTCCCGAGGGGCCGGTTTCACTGAAGCTTTCTTT. Its protein is CASTQSRGAGFTEAFF.

This clone was counted a few times. The rearrangement uses TRBV6-1 and TRBJ1-1, with D possibly being TRBD1 (6 bases). V was clipped by 8 bases and J by 4 bases, with 17 bases between them. This CDR3 has 14 amino acids. The germline gives CDR1 MNHNS, CDR2 SASEGT. The CDR3 coding sequence is TGTGCCAGCTCCCTACAGGGTGTGGGCACTGAAGCTTTCTTT. This translates into CASSLQGVGTEAFF.

As concerns this clone: An end of the junction differs from the germline gene, which may be a read error. The chain uses TRBV3-1 and TRBJ1-2; TRBD1 is a possible D gene (6 bases). This CDR3 has 15 residues. From germline, CDR1 is LGHDT and CDR2 YNNKEL (reference sequence). The CDR3 DNA is TGTGCCAGCAGCCTTGGCAGGGGCAGGGAACATGGCTACGCCTTC. This gives the protein CASSLGRGREHGYAF.

This clone was seen repeatedly, ten times or more. The gene calls are TRBV14 and TRBJ2-2; TRBD2 is a possible D gene (5 bases). This CDR3 is 14 amino acids long. The germline V gene encodes CDR1 SGHDN and CDR2 FVKESK. V shed 2 bases and J shed 8 bases, with 12 bases lying between them. The CDR3 here is CASSQLAGVGELFF. CDR3 nucleotides: TGTGCCAGCAGCCAACTAGCCGGTGTAGGGGAGCTGTTTTTT.

The rearrangement joins TRBV12-3 or TRBV12-4 to TRBJ2-7, with D perhaps assigned TRBD1 or TRBD2 (5 bases each). Trimming shortened V by 7 bases and J by 6 bases, and 25 bases separated the two germline ends. The CDR3 totals 16 residues. CDR3 bases: TGTGCCAGCACTCGCGAGGGGACCACAGGTTCGGGCGAGCAGTACTTC. It encodes CASTREGTTGSGEQYF.

Note on this clone: One end of the junction fails to match germline, which may point to a read error. The chain combines TRBV4-2 with TRBJ1-2, with TRBD1 as a possible D gene (6 bases). In germline, CDR1 is LGHNA, CDR2 YNFKEQ. The CDR3 consists of 15 residues. In DNA form, the CDR3 reads TGTGCCAGCAGCCAAGACCCGGGGGCGCCGTGTGGCCACACCTTC. Translating it yields CASSQDPGAPCGHTF.

The chain joins TRBV28 to TRBJ1-1; 9 bases map to TRBD1. The trim removed 5 bases at V and 6 bases at J, leaving 10 bases unmatched. CDR3 length: 15 residues. Per germline, CDR1 MDHEN and CDR2 SYDVKM. The CDR3 bases are TGTGCCAGCAGTCTATCCGGGACAGGGAAATCTGAAGCTTTCTTT. As protein: CASSLSGTGKSEAFF.

This clone was counted at least ten times. The V and J genes are TRBV19 and TRBJ1-1, with D maybe TRBD1 (5 bases). Looked up from germline, CDR1 is LNHDA and CDR2 is SQIVND (reference sequence). This CDR3 contains 14 residues. Trimming pared 3 bases from V and 3 bases from J, leaving 11 bases between. The CDR3 DNA sequence: TGTGCCAGTAGTATGGCACGGGGCCACACTGAAGCTTTCTTT. Translated, it gives CASSMARGHTEAFF. The full variable domain, its missing parts supplied by reference TRBV19 and TRBJ1-1, is DGGITQSPKYLFRKEGQNVTLSCEQNLNHDAMYWYRQDPGQGLRLIYYSQIVNDFQKGDIAEGYSVSREKKESFPLTVTSAQKNPTAFYLCASSMARGHTEAFFGQGTRLTVV.